The 29 T cell receptor beta chains given below trace back to one sample, sequenced in a study of blood T cells in healthy people across ages. A second PCR, run for roughly 6 to 11 cycles, used a sample-barcoded 5' primer plus a J-beta primer mix. TCRdb fed the 5' RACE reads into MiXCR, producing one record per CDR3 protein. The sample holds around 820,000 distinct CDR3 sequences, more than 20% seen once. These data also formed part of another study, on T cells of mothers and their children.

Sequenced material: blood. The receptors shown here come from a boy younger than 18 in good health.

The chain is built from TRBV5-1 and TRBJ1-1; 9 bases map to TRBD1. Trimming at V came to 3 bases and at J to 5 bases, leaving 8 bases not matched to a gene. Germline-derived CDR1 and CDR2 are SGHRS and YFSETQ. The CDR3 runs 15 residues. The CDR3 DNA is TGCGCCAGCAGCTCCCGACCGGGACAGGGAACTGAAGCTTTCTTT. Translating gives CASSSRPGQGTEAFF.

The chain carries TRBV11-2 and TRBJ2-5; D gene uncertain. The end of the DNA fits TRBJ2-7 better, so the J call may be wrong. The CDR3 covers 15 residues. CDR1 and CDR2 (germline): SGHAT, FQNNGV. The CDR3 DNA reads as TGTGCCAGCAGCTTAGAGGCCCCTAGTTTCTACGAGCAGTACTTC. Amino acids: CASSLEAPSFYEQYF.

The gene calls are TRBV18 and TRBJ1-4; a weak D match, TRBD1 (5 bases). With 4 bases removed from V and 0 bases from J, the gap between germline ends came to 6 bases. The CDR3 is 14 residues long. The germline V gene encodes CDR1 KGHSH and CDR2 LQKENI. For the CDR3, the DNA is TGTGCCAGCTCACAACAGGCAACTAATGAAAAACTGTTTTTT. It codes for CASSQQATNEKLFF.

This clonotype was observed a handful of times. The rearrangement uses TRBV12-3 or TRBV12-4 and TRBJ2-7; perhaps TRBD1 as D (6 bases). The CDR3 is 14 amino acids. V was pared by 6 bases and J by 0 bases, with 12 bases between. CDR3 amino acids: CASSTDRSSYEQYF. The CDR3 DNA follows: TGTGCCAGCAGCACAGACAGGAGCTCCTACGAGCAGTACTTC.

V gene TRBV27 combines with J gene TRBJ2-3, with D possibly TRBD1 on 6 matching bases. The V and J ends lost 7 bases and 3 bases respectively, with 17 bases between them. This CDR3 contains 15 residues. The germline V gene has CDR1 MNHEY and CDR2 SMNVEV (reference sequence). The chain's CDR3 is CASTTYGDITDTQYF. The DNA for the CDR3 is TGTGCCAGCACCACCTACGGGGACATAACAGATACGCAGTATTTT.

The gene calls are TRBV20-1 and TRBJ2-3, with TRBD1 matching over 7 bases. Germline lookup yields CDR1 DFQATT and CDR2 SNEGSKA (reference sequence). With 4 bases clipped from V and 7 bases from J, the junction kept 5 bases outside the gene matches. The CDR3 spans 12 residues. Here the CDR3 reads CSATDRANTQYF. In DNA, the CDR3 is TGCAGTGCTACTGACAGGGCAAATACGCAGTATTTT.

The V gene is TRBV20-1, the J gene TRBJ2-1; D might be TRBD2 (6 bases). With 4 bases removed from V and 0 bases from J, the gap between germline ends came to 10 bases. Germline V lookup: CDR1 DFQATT, CDR2 SNEGSKA (reference sequence). The CDR3 totals 14 residues. This chain's CDR3 is CSAISGSSYNEQFF. For the CDR3, the DNA is TGCAGTGCTATTAGCGGAAGCTCCTACAATGAGCAGTTCTTC.

The rearrangement links TRBV20-1 to TRBJ2-5, with D tentatively TRBD1 (6 bases). V lost 5 bases and J lost 1, with 17 bases in between. The CDR3 runs to 15 residues. CDR1 DFQATT and CDR2 SNEGSKA come from the germline V gene (reference sequence). The CDR3 reads CSARATGLLQETQYF. The CDR3 nucleotides read TGCAGTGCTCGAGCGACAGGTCTTCTCCAAGAGACCCAGTACTTC.

The chain couples TRBV12-3 or TRBV12-4 to TRBJ2-1; 13 nucleotides agree with TRBD2. The CDR3 is 18 amino acids. Germline trimming cut 5 bases from V and 0 bases from J; bases unmatched to any gene: 7. DNA for the CDR3: TGTGCCAGCAGTCCTCAACTAGCGGGAGGGCCCTCCTACAATGAGCAGTTCTTC. Its translation: CASSPQLAGGPSYNEQFF.

This clonotype has only a few counts. The V call is TRBV20-1, the J call TRBJ1-2; 7 bases are a match to TRBD1. Losses at the gene ends were 4 bases for V and 0 bases for J; bases not matched to a gene: 11. CDR3 length: 16 amino acids. Germline CDR1 and CDR2: DFQATT and SNEGSKA (reference sequence). This CDR3 is CSATNGQAYTNYGYTF. The CDR3 DNA follows: TGCAGTGCTACAAACGGACAGGCATACACTAACTATGGCTACACCTTC.

The chain is built from TRBV20-1 and TRBJ2-1; D is unresolved. The DNA end is a closer match to TRBJ2-7, so the J assignment may be wrong. This CDR3 region has 11 residues. Germline values: CDR1 DFQATT, CDR2 SNEGSKA (reference sequence). Here the CDR3 reads CSATLVDEQYF. In DNA, the CDR3 is TGCAGTGCTACTCTGGTCGACGAGCAGTACTTC.

The gene calls are TRBV7-9 and TRBJ2-5, with a possible D match to TRBD2 (6 bases). The DNA end is more similar to TRBJ2-7, so the J call may be wrong. Germline loops: CDR1 SEHNR, CDR2 FQNEAQ (reference sequence). This CDR3 has 13 amino acids. CDR3 DNA sequence: TGTGCCAGCAGCTTTAGCGGCCGGGACGAGCAGTACTTC. It encodes CASSFSGRDEQYF.

Comment on this clonotype: Relative to the germline gene, one junction end is altered; a read error may explain this. This chain links TRBV29-1 with TRBJ1-4; no firm D call. The CDR3 extends over 13 amino acids. Per germline, CDR1 SQVTM and CDR2 ANQGSEA. CDR3 amino acids: CGVVEGGDEKLFF. CDR3 bases: TGCGGCGTTGTAGAGGGCGGGGATGAAAAACTGTTTTTT.

CDR3 in DNA: TGTGCCAGCAGCCATGACACAGATACGCAGTATTTT. It yields the protein CASSHDTDTQYF. This chain links TRBV7-2 with TRBJ2-3; D is ambiguous. V lost 5 bases and J 2 bases, leaving 5 bases between the germline ends. The CDR3 spans 12 residues. Germline V CDR1 and CDR2: SGHTA, FQGNSA.

This clonotype was observed a handful of times. The V and J genes are TRBV7-2 and TRBJ1-1; 8 bases are shared with TRBD1. V gave up 5 bases and J gave up 8 bases; unmatched junction bases: 4. The germline gives CDR1 SGHTA, CDR2 FQGNSA. CDR3 size: 12 residues. The chain's CDR3 is CASSARQGEAFF. The CDR3 DNA sequence: TGTGCCAGCAGCGCAAGACAGGGGGAAGCTTTCTTT.

This clonotype was seen a handful of times. The rearrangement uses TRBV7-2 and TRBJ2-6; TRBD1 matches 7 bases. V lost 6 bases, J lost 0 bases, and 8 bases stayed unmatched. This CDR3 has 17 amino acids. Germline values: CDR1 SGHTA, CDR2 FQGNSA. The CDR3 region has the DNA TGTGCCAGCAGAAGGGACAGAGGATTCTCTGGGGCCAACGTCCTGACTTTC. Residues: CASRRDRGFSGANVLTF.

The rearrangement uses TRBV30 and TRBJ2-7; D remains unclear. The V and J ends lost 1 base and 2 bases respectively, with 12 bases between them. Germline-derived CDR1 and CDR2 are GTSNPN and SVGIG (reference sequence). The CDR3 length is 14 residues. The CDR3 coding sequence is TGTGCCTGGAGTGCCCCGTATCTAACCTACGAGCAGTACTTC. Residues: CAWSAPYLTYEQYF. Complete variable domain (other parts from reference TRBV30 and TRBJ2-7): SQTIHQWPATLVQPVGSPLSLECTVEGTSNPNLYWYRQAAGRGLQLLFYSVGIGQISSEVPQNLSASRPQDRQFILSSKKLLLSDSGFYLCAWSAPYLTYEQYFGPGTRLTVT.

V and J are TRBV4-1 and TRBJ1-3, with D unclear. The V gene lost 0 bases and the J gene lost 8 bases, with 5 bases spanning the gap. The CDR3 covers 12 residues. Germline CDR1 is MGHRA and CDR2 is YSYEKL. For the CDR3, the DNA is TGCGCCAGCAGCCAAGAAGTGGACACCATATATTTT. It yields the protein CASSQEVDTIYF.

The table lists this clonotype with a few counts. The chain recombines TRBV29-1 with TRBJ2-5, with 11 bases aligning to TRBD2. Germline values: CDR1 SQVTM, CDR2 ANQGSEA. J gave up 2 bases and V 2 bases, and 4 bases lay outside the gene matches. This CDR3 has 15 amino acids. Written as DNA, the CDR3 is TGCAGCGTTGAAAAGGGGACTAGCGGTCAAGAGACCCAGTACTTC. This encodes CSVEKGTSGQETQYF.

This clonotype was detected ten times or more. The V call is TRBV28, the J call TRBJ2-5; 7 nucleotides line up with TRBD2. TRBJ2-7 explains the end of the DNA better; the J call may be wrong. From germline, CDR1 is MDHEN and CDR2 SYDVKM. There are 14 residues in the CDR3. The CDR3 loop is CASSFRGLTYEQYF. CDR3 coding DNA: TGTGCCAGCAGTTTTAGGGGACTAACCTACGAGCAGTACTTC.

The V gene is TRBV20-1, the J gene TRBJ2-7, with D possibly being TRBD2 (5 bases). The germline V gene encodes CDR1 DFQATT and CDR2 SNEGSKA (reference sequence). With 1 base removed from V and 4 bases from J, the gap between germline ends came to 20 bases. There are 16 residues in the CDR3. CDR3 coding DNA: TGCAGTGCTAGAGCCGACACACTAGTTTACGGATACGAGCAGTACTTC. It is translated as CSARADTLVYGYEQYF.

This clonotype occurred a few times. J is TRBJ2-7 and V is TRBV4-1; D is perhaps TRBD1 (5 bases). Trimming shortened V by 1 base and J by 5 bases, and 12 bases separated the two germline ends. The CDR3 totals 14 residues. Germline CDR1 is MGHRA and CDR2 is YSYEKL. For the CDR3, the DNA is TGCGCCAGCAGCCAAGTGGGGCGTAGCAACGAGCAGTACTTC. Residues: CASSQVGRSNEQYF.

The chain employs TRBV5-1 and TRBJ2-3, with a possible D match to TRBD2 (6 bases). This CDR3 comprises 18 residues. The V and J ends lost 0 bases and 1 base respectively, with 18 bases between them. Germline V gene data show CDR1 as SGHRS and CDR2 as YFSETQ. The CDR3 bases are TGCGCCAGCAGCTTGGCTAGCTTCCAGGGACTGCGCACAGATACGCAGTATTTT. Translation: CASSLASFQGLRTDTQYF. Combining the CDR3 with reference TRBV5-1 and TRBJ2-3 gives the whole variable domain KAGVTQTPRYLIKTRGQQVTLSCSPISGHRSVSWYQQTPGQGLQFLFEYFSETQRNKGNFPGRFSGRQFSNSRSEMNVSTLELGDSALYLCASSLASFQGLRTDTQYFGPGTRLTVL.

The chain uses TRBV29-1 and TRBJ2-7, with TRBD2 as a possible D gene (6 bases). The CDR3 has 12 amino acids. V lost 4 bases to trimming and J lost 1 base, with 8 bases between them. Germline V gives CDR1 SQVTM, CDR2 ANQGSEA. In DNA form, the CDR3 reads TGCAGCGTTGTAGCGGAGTCCTACGAGCAGTACTTC. The encoded protein is CSVVAESYEQYF.

The chain employs TRBV5-1 and TRBJ2-7; D is perhaps TRBD1 or TRBD2 (7 bases each). The CDR3 has 14 residues. The V gene lost 4 bases and the J gene lost 3 bases, with 14 bases spanning the gap. The germline CDR1 and CDR2 sequences are SGHRS and YFSETQ. In DNA form, the CDR3 reads TGCGCCAGCAGCCCAGGGGGGGTCGTCTACGAGCAGTACTTC. It yields the protein CASSPGGVVYEQYF.

Only a few counts were recorded for this clonotype. This chain uses TRBV5-1 with TRBJ2-7, with 7 nucleotides matching TRBD1. The germline CDR1 and CDR2 sequences are SGHRS and YFSETQ. The CDR3 has 13 amino acids. Losses at the gene ends were 5 bases for V and 5 bases for J; bases not matched to a gene: 7. The DNA of the CDR3 is TGCGCCAGCAGAAAGGGACAGTCCGACGAGCAGTACTTC. Amino acids: CASRKGQSDEQYF. Combining the CDR3 with reference TRBV5-1 and TRBJ2-7 gives the whole variable domain KAGVTQTPRYLIKTRGQQVTLSCSPISGHRSVSWYQQTPGQGLQFLFEYFSETQRNKGNFPGRFSGRQFSNSRSEMNVSTLELGDSALYLCASRKGQSDEQYFGPGTRLTVT.

V usage is TRBV11-3 and J usage is TRBJ1-1; D call uncertain. The CDR3 is 15 amino acids. CDR1 is SGHNT, CDR2 YENEEA, per germline. V gave up 0 bases and J gave up 1 base, with 9 bases separating them. This chain's CDR3 is CASSLDPAWNTEAFF. The DNA of the CDR3 is TGTGCCAGCAGCTTAGATCCGGCCTGGAACACTGAAGCTTTCTTT.

Only a few counts were recorded for this clonotype. The gene calls are TRBV7-9 and TRBJ2-7, with 7 nucleotides matching TRBD1. Germline V gene data show CDR1 as SEHNR and CDR2 as FQNEAQ (reference sequence). With 5 bases clipped from V and 0 bases from J, the junction kept 10 bases outside the gene matches. This CDR3 spans 16 amino acids. CDR3 sequence reads: CASSVTGLTSSYEQYF. CDR3 sequence (DNA): TGTGCCAGCAGCGTGACAGGGCTGACGAGCTCCTACGAGCAGTACTTC.

This clonotype was observed a handful of times. The genes are TRBV4-3 and TRBJ1-2; the D is unclear. Between the trimmed V and J ends, which lost 0 bases and 1 base, there was a span of 12 bases. The CDR3 is 16 amino acids. CDR1 is LGHNA and CDR2 is YSLEER in the germline V gene. CDR3 residues: CASSQDRARLNYGYTF. CDR3 sequence (DNA): TGCGCCAGCAGCCAAGATCGGGCCCGGCTTAACTATGGCTACACCTTC.